This note documents a single TCR beta chain sequence. Its antigen is as yet unknown. The sample is drawn from a study of CD8+CD57+ T cells in acquired aplastic anemia. About the study: Mean yield of DNA from sorted CD4+ and CD8+ cells was 3 to 3.5 ug. Healthy donors had, on average, roughly 9.8 million reads for their CD4+ cells. Whole-study findings and limits: Patients versus controls showed no significant CD8+ Simpson's diversity difference. Around 29 CD8+ CDR3 sequences were shared between patients and controls.

Genomic DNA was employed as the template in profiling TCR beta VDJ and CDR3. TCRdb reprocessed the reads via MiXCR and lists one record per CDR3 protein. The sample lists around 400,000 distinct CDR3 sequences, 55% to 75% occurring once. V was shortened by 2 bases and J by 4 bases, with 15 bases between the two germline ends. This CDR3 contains 16 residues. CDR1 is DFQATT and CDR2 is SNEGSKA in the germline V gene (reference sequence). Input material: sorted CD4+, CD8+, or CD8+CD57+ T cells (not recorded which) from PBMCs. This TCR came from a human donor in good health, serving as a control. The genes are TRBV20-1 and TRBJ2-6; no reliable D call. CDR3 loop: CSARQVPSYGANVLTF. The CDR3 bases are TGCAGTGCTAGACAGGTCCCGTCCTACGGGGCCAACGTCCTGACTTTC.